The clone carrying this T cell receptor (beta chain) was counted at least ten times. The entry originates in a study of regulatory T cells in long-lasting Graves disease. Study background: For a period under 3 months, newly diagnosed Graves' patients had taken antithyroid drugs.

Time point indicated: newly diagnosed GD, antithyroid drugs for less than 3 months. There was RNA extracted from PBMCs, and the TCR library was made from it. Assembly of TCR beta libraries relied on iRepertoire HTBI primers together with Arm-PCR of CDR3 regions. As originally analysed: Gene usage covered around 62 TRBV and 14 TRBJ segments. TCRdb fed the multiplex PCR reads into MiXCR, producing one record per CDR3 protein. The V and J calls follow TCRdb's processing rather than the paper's. Here the sample spans roughly 610,000 distinct CDR3 sequences, about 16% being singletons. This CDR3 comprises 15 residues. Germline V lookup: CDR1 MDHEN, CDR2 SYDVKM. The V gene end was trimmed by 6 bases and the J gene end by 0 bases; junction bases not matched to a gene: 4. The same specimen was also included in a second study, on T cells in Graves' hyperthyroidism and ophthalmopathy. According to that study: The TCR CDR3 first-round RT-PCR relied on the HTBI primer set.

The sample consisted of peripheral blood mononuclear cells (PBMCs), taken at new diagnosis, from a patient treated with antithyroid drugs. The chain has TRBV28 and TRBJ1-5; TRBD1 aligns across 8 bases. The receptor was derived from a woman in her thirties with Graves disease. The CDR3 coding sequence is TGTGCCAGCAGACCCCAGGGGGCTAGCAATCAGCCCCAGCATTTT. It specifies CASRPQGASNQPQHF.